The 11 T cell receptor beta chains below come from one sample, sequenced in a study of shared clonotypes between healthy human individuals. Clones were read by immunoSEQ multiplex PCR, and TCRdb kept only the in-frame ones, dropping some. Among over a million clones listed, 78% were seen once. The specimen sequenced was memory CD4+ T cells from PBMCs. The sample's subset: CD45RA-negative fraction. These receptors were collected from a man between 18 and 35 years old in good health. Some clones in this sample may be carry-over from other donors' samples.

This rearrangement joins TRBV30 to TRBJ2-2, with a tentative D call TRBD2 (6 bases). CDR1 and CDR2 from the germline V gene are GTSNPN and SVGIG (reference sequence). Trimming removed 7 bases at V and 4 bases at J, with 16 bases between. This CDR3 contains 14 residues. CDR3 nucleotides: TGTGCCTACCCCAACGGGAGAGGCACCGGGGAGCTGTTTTTT. Encoded protein: CAYPNGRGTGELFF.

The chain joins TRBV7-3 to TRBJ2-3; 12 bases fit TRBD2. There are 16 residues in the CDR3. The germline V gene has CDR1 SGHTA and CDR2 FQGTGA. With V trimmed by 2 bases and J by 6 bases, 6 bases remained unmatched. DNA for the CDR3: TGTGCCAGCAGCTTAGGCCTAGCGGGAGGGTTGGATACGCAGTATTTT. Protein sequence: CASSLGLAGGLDTQYF.

The J gene is TRBJ2-1, the V gene TRBV5-1; TRBD1 might be the D (5 bases). The V gene's germline CDR1 is SGHRS and CDR2 YFSETQ. There are 15 residues in the CDR3. Between the trimmed V and J ends, which lost 0 bases and 8 bases, there was a span of 15 bases. The DNA for the CDR3 is TGCGCCAGCAGCTTGGAATCAGGGCGGTGGGATGAGCAGTTCTTC. As protein: CASSLESGRWDEQFF.

The chain carries TRBV29-1 and TRBJ2-7, with D perhaps being TRBD1 or TRBD2 (5 bases each). This CDR3 spans 12 amino acids. Germline-derived CDR1 and CDR2 are SQVTM and ANQGSEA. Trimming took off 6 bases at V and 7 bases at J, with 16 bases between the two ends. The CDR3 DNA is TGCAGCGTGAAGGGACCGCGAGGGGAGCAGTACTTC. As protein: CSVKGPRGEQYF.

This clone was detected once. This sequence joins TRBV5-6 and TRBJ1-2; 7 bases map to TRBD1. The CDR3 contains 15 residues. V lost 2 bases to trimming and J lost 4 bases; unmatched junction nucleotides: 8. Germline CDR1 reads SGHDT; CDR2 reads YYEEEE. The CDR3 region has the DNA TGTGCCAGCAGCTTAGGACAGGCGAACCTCTATGGCTACACCTTC. This sequence encodes CASSLGQANLYGYTF.

In DNA form, the CDR3 reads TGTGCCAGCACCCCCGTTAGTGAATGGGAGCTGTTTTTT. Amino acids: CASTPVSEWELFF. The chain uses TRBV7-8 and TRBJ2-2; no firm D call. Germline assignment: CDR1 SGHVS and CDR2 FQNEAQ. V lost 7 bases and J 9 bases, leaving 15 bases between the germline ends. The CDR3 is made up of 13 amino acids.

The chain joins TRBV30 to TRBJ2-5; the match to TRBD1 covers 9 bases. Looked up from germline, CDR1 is GTSNPN and CDR2 is SVGIG (reference sequence). The CDR3 is 14 residues long. V lost 2 bases, J lost 5 bases, and 6 bases stayed unmatched. The CDR3: CAWSNRGLRETQYF. The CDR3 DNA reads as TGTGCCTGGAGTAACAGGGGGCTTCGGGAGACCCAGTACTTC.

The chain is built from TRBV7-8 and TRBJ2-3, with 8 bases that match TRBD1. This CDR3 spans 16 amino acids. Looked up from germline, CDR1 is SGHVS and CDR2 is FQNEAQ. Trimming at V came to 4 bases and at J to 4 bases, leaving 10 bases not matched to a gene. In DNA form, the CDR3 reads TGTGCCAGCAGCTCCAGACAGGGGCTATCGGCAGATACGCAGTATTTT. Translating gives CASSSRQGLSADTQYF. Full variable domain (missing parts from reference TRBV7-8 and TRBJ2-3): GAGVSQSPRYKVAKRGQDVALRCDPISGHVSLFWYQQALGQGPEFLTYFQNEAQLDKSGLPSDRFFAERPEGSVSTLKIQRTQQEDSAVYLCASSSRQGLSADTQYFGPGTRLTVL.

J is TRBJ1-1 and V is TRBV11-3; the D is unclear. The CDR3 sequence is 13 residues long. With 5 bases removed from V and 1 base from J, the gap between germline ends came to 8 bases. Germline assignment: CDR1 SGHNT and CDR2 YENEEA. CDR3 region: CASSRRGNTEAFF. Here the CDR3 DNA reads TGTGCCAGCAGCCGTCGGGGGAACACTGAAGCTTTCTTT.

The rearrangement joins TRBV28 to TRBJ1-4; 10 nucleotides match TRBD1. CDR3 length: 16 amino acids. Germline V gene lookup returns CDR1 MDHEN and CDR2 SYDVKM. J gave up 7 bases and V 2 bases, and 7 bases lay outside the gene matches. CDR3: CASSLVGQGVSEKLFF. CDR3 DNA: TGTGCCAGCAGTTTAGTAGGACAGGGGGTATCTGAAAAACTGTTTTTT.

V gene TRBV7-9 combines with J gene TRBJ2-7, with a possible D match to TRBD2 (5 bases). The V end was cut by 2 bases, the J end by 2 bases, with 10 bases between. The germline V gene has CDR1 SEHNR and CDR2 FQNEAQ (reference sequence). The CDR3 consists of 14 residues. CDR3 DNA: TGTGCCAGCAGCTTAAGGACTTACCCCTACGAGCAGTACTTC. This encodes CASSLRTYPYEQYF.